The present T cell receptor beta chain was sequenced within a study of regulatory T cells in long-lasting Graves disease. Sequencing libraries for TCR beta were prepared with iRepertoire HTBI primers and Arm-PCR of CDR3 regions. TCRdb called the multiplex PCR reads again in MiXCR, with one record for every CDR3 protein. The table shows around 360,000 distinct CDR3 sequences, with about 16% occurring only once. Time point specified: newly diagnosed GD, antithyroid drugs for less than 3 months. PBMCs were the source of the RNA used for TCR sequencing. This clonotype occurred a few times. A further study also used this sample, focusing on T cells in Graves' hyperthyroidism and ophthalmopathy.

The sequence came from a woman younger than 35 with Graves disease. The source material was peripheral blood mononuclear cells (PBMCs), sampled at new diagnosis, from a patient treated with antithyroid drugs.

DNA of the CDR3: TGTGCCAGCAGCTTAGAGGGACAGCTTAGCAATCAGCCCCAGCATTTT. This sequence encodes CASSLEGQLSNQPQHF. The rearrangement uses TRBV7-8 and TRBJ1-5; 7 bases fit TRBD1. Germline lookup yields CDR1 SGHVS and CDR2 FQNEAQ. V lost 1 base to trimming and J lost 0 bases; unmatched junction nucleotides: 3. The CDR3 covers 16 residues.